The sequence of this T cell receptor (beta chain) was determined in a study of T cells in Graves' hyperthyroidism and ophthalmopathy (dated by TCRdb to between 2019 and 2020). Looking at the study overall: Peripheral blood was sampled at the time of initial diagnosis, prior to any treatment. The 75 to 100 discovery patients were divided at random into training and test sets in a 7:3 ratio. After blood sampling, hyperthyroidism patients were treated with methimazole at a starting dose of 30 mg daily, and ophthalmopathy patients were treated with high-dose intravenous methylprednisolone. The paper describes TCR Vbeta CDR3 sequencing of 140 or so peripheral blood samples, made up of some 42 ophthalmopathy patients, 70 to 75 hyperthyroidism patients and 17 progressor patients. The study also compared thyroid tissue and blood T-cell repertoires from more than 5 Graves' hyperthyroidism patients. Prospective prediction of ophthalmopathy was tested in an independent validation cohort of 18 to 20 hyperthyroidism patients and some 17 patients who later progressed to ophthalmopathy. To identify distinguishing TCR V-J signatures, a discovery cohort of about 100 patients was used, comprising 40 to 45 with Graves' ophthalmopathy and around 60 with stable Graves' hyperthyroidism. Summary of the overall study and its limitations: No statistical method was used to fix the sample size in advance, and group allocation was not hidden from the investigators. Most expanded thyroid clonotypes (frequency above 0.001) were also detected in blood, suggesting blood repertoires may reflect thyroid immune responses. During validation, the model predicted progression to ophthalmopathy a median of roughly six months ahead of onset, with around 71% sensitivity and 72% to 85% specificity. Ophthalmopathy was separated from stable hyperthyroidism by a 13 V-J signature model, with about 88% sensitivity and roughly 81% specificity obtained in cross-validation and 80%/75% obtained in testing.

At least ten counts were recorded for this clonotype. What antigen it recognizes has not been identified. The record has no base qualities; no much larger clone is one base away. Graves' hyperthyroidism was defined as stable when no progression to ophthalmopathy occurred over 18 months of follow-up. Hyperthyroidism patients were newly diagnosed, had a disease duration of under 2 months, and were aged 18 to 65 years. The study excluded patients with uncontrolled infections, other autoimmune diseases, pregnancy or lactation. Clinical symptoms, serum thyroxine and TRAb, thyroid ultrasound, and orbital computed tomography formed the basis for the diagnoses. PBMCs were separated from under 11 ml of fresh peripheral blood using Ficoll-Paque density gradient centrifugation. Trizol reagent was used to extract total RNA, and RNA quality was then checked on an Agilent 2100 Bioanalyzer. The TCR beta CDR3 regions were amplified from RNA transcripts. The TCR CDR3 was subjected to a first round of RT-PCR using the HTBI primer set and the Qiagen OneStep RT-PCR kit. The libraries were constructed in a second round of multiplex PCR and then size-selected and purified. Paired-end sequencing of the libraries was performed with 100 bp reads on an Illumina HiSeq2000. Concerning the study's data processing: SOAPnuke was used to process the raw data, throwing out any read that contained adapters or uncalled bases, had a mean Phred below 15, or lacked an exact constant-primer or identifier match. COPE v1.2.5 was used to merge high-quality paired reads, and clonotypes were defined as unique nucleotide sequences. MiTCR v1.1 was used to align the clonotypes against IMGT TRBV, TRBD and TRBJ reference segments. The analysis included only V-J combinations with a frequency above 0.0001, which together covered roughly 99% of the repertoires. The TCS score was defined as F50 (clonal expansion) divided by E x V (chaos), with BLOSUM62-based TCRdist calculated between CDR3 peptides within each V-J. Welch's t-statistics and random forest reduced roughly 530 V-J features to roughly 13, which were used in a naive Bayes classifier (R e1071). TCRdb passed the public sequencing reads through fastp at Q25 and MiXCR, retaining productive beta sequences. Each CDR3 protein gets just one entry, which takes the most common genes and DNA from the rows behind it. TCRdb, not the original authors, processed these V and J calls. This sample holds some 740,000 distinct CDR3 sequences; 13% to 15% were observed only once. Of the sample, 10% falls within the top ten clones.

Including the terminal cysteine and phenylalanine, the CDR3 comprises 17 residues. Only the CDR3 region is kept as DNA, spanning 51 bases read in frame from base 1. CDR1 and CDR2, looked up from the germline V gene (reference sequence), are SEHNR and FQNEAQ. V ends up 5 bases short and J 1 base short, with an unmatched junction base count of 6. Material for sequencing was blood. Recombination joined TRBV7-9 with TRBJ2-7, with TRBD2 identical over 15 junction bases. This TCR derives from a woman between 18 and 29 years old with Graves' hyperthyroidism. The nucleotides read TGTGCCAGCAGCCTCGGACTAGCGGGAGGGACATCCTACGAGCAGTACTTC. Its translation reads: CASSLGLAGGTSYEQYF.